This record covers a single T cell receptor (beta chain). The sample comes from a study of response to subunit inactivated influenza vaccine. MiXCR, run by TCRdb on the RT-PCR reads, gives a single entry per CDR3 protein. The repertoire has about 540,000 distinct CDR3 sequences, approximately 24% of them found once; the top ten carry under 3.5%. The germline gives CDR1 DFQATT, CDR2 SNEGSKA (reference sequence). CDR3 length: 13 residues. Trimming removed 8 bases from V and 4 bases from J; junction bases left unmatched: 6. This same sample was also part of a study on T cells expressing NK-cell markers. That paper notes: TCR beta cDNA was made by 5'RACE template switching with UMIs. The sequencing cohort of eight donors included seven HCMV-seropositive individuals and one seronegative individual. Roughly 6 of the donors carried dominant NKG2C+ clonotypes that took up 1.0-7.0% of their CD8+ T cells. One observes that, in several donors, these clonotypes were also the leading ones within the CD3+CD56-NKG2C+ fraction.

The rearrangement links TRBV20-1 to TRBJ1-5; 9 nucleotides line up with TRBD1. This TCR came from a middle-aged man who received an inactivated influenza vaccine. The source was CD4+ T cells sorted from PBMCs, collected about 13 days after vaccination. The CDR3 protein is CSFRDRVNQPQHF. The CDR3 nucleotides are TGCAGTTTTAGGGACAGGGTGAATCAGCCCCAGCATTTT.